A selection of T cell receptor beta chains follows, all from one sample in a study of T cells after posttransplantation cyclophosphamide. Here immunoSEQ multiplex PCR was the method, and the copy in TCRdb shows in-frame clones only, minus some. The sample includes approximately 41,000 clones, none of them occurring once. Material: PBMCs. The receptors were gathered from a man aged 45-65 years in good health, CMV-negative, and a related stem cell transplant donor. CDR3s include the opening cysteine and the closing phenylalanine or tryptophan. Fields, in order: clone size, J gene, D gene, V gene, CDR3 DNA, CDR3 protein. D genes are given only for firm matches. Clone size is stated in some rows and not others, as once, few, many or a class when expanded.

many,TRBJ1-2,TRBD1,TRBV5-6,TGTGCCAGCAGCCCTACGACAGGGAATGGCTACACCTTC,CASSPTTGNGYTF
many,TRBJ2-5,-,TRBV2,TGTGCCAGCAGTGAGGTTCAAGCGGCGTACCAAGAGACCCAGTACTTC,CASSEVQAAYQETQYF
many,TRBJ2-3,-,TRBV9,TGTGCCAGCTCTTTCTCTGTCACAGATACGCAGTATTTT,CASSFSVTDTQYF
many,TRBJ1-1,-,TRBV11-2,TGTGCCAGCAGCCCAGTATACACTGAAGCTTTCTTT,CASSPVYTEAFF
many,TRBJ2-7,-,TRBV5-5,TGTGCCAGCAGCTTAGGGGACATAGTGGTCTACGAGCAGTACTTC,CASSLGDIVVYEQYF
many,TRBJ1-6,TRBD1,TRBV4-1,TGCGCCAGCAGCCACCTGACAGGGGAGTATTCACCCCTCCACTTT,CASSHLTGEYSPLHF
many,TRBJ2-7,-,TRBV9,TGTGCCAGCGGGACTGATTGGTACGAGCAGTACTTC,CASGTDWYEQYF
many,TRBJ2-5,-,TRBV5-6,TGTGCCAGCAGCTTGGGACAGGTCTGGGAGACCCAGTACTTC,CASSLGQVWETQYF
many,TRBJ1-1,TRBD1,TRBV5-4,TGTGCCAGCAGCTGGGGACAGGGTGGCACTGAAGCTTTCTTT,CASSWGQGGTEAFF
many,TRBJ2-1,-,TRBV13,TGTGCCAGCAGCTTAACACCGCGGTCCTTACCCAATGAGCAGTTCTTC,CASSLTPRSLPNEQFF
many,TRBJ1-2,-,TRBV28,TGTGCCAGCAGCGAAACAGATTTCTATGGCTACACCTTC,CASSETDFYGYTF
many,TRBJ1-2,TRBD1,TRBV10-3,TGTGCCATCAGCTTTACAGGGGACTATGGCTACACCTTC,CAISFTGDYGYTF
many,TRBJ1-2,TRBD1,TRBV18,TGTGCCAGCTCACCCCGACAGGGGGCCTTTGGCTACACCTTC,CASSPRQGAFGYTF
many,TRBJ1-1,-,TRBV11-3,TGTGCCAGCAGCTTTCACAGTAACACTGAAGCTTTCTTT,CASSFHSNTEAFF
many,TRBJ2-2,-,TRBV2,TGTGCCAGCAGGACGGCCACGAGGTCAACCGGGGAGCTGTTTTTT,CASRTATRSTGELFF
many,TRBJ2-3,-,TRBV6-5,TGTGCCAGCAGTCGACTATCGTACCGCACAGATACGCAGTATTTT,CASSRLSYRTDTQYF
many,TRBJ1-5,-,TRBV30,TGTGCCTGGGGTACTGAGAATAGCAATCAGCCCCAGCATTTT,CAWGTENSNQPQHF
few,TRBJ2-3,-,TRBV21-1,TGTGCCAGCAGCAAGAGACAGGGATCTGGAGATACGCAGTATTTT,CASSKRQGSGDTQYF
many,TRBJ2-7,TRBD2,TRBV27,TGTGCCGCGGGGGACCCGGGCTACGAGCAGTACTTC,CAAGDPGYEQYF
many,TRBJ1-6,-,TRBV15,TGTGCCACCAGCGGGGGAGGGGGTTCCTATAATTCACCCCTCCACTTT,CATSGGGGSYNSPLHF
many,TRBJ2-2,-,TRBV6-5,TGTGCCAGCAGTTACTATATCACAGATACCGGGGAGCTGTTTTTT,CASSYYITDTGELFF
-,TRBJ2-1,TRBD1,TRBV7-3,TGTGCCAGCAGCTTAGAGGAACTGGGACAGCCCCTAGGACGGGAGCAGTTCTTC,CASSLEELGQPLGREQFF
many,TRBJ1-2,-,TRBV25-1,TGTGCCAGCAGTGAATATTTGTTCAGGGGCGGTTTCGGAGGCTACACCTTC,CASSEYLFRGGFGGYTF
many,TRBJ1-2,TRBD1,TRBV7-2,TGTGCCAGCAGGCCCCCAGGGGGCGGAGGCTACACCTTC,CASRPPGGGGYTF
many,TRBJ1-1,-,TRBV11-2,TGTGCCAGCAGCTATCCTGTGGGGCCCGACACTGAAGCTTTCTTT,CASSYPVGPDTEAFF
many,TRBJ1-1,TRBD1,TRBV27,TGTGCCAGCAGTTTATGGACAGGGACCCCTGAAGCTTTCTTT,CASSLWTGTPEAFF
many,TRBJ2-3,TRBD1,TRBV19,TGTGCCAGTAGTGGGTTAACAGGGGATGTAGCAGATACGCAGTATTTT,CASSGLTGDVADTQYF
many,TRBJ1-1,-,TRBV7-2,TGTGCCAGCACCCGCGGGGGGCTGGTGAACACTGAAGCTTTCTTT,CASTRGGLVNTEAFF
many,TRBJ1-4,-,TRBV14,TGTGCCAGCAGCCAAGATGGAGGGGCCCCAGGAAAACTGTTTTTT,CASSQDGGAPGKLFF
many,TRBJ2-5,-,TRBV5-1,TGCGCCAGCAGCTCGCAGGGGGGCCAGGAGACCCAGTACTTC,CASSSQGGQETQYF
many,TRBJ1-5,-,TRBV7-9,TGTGCCAGCAGCTTCCAGGGGAATCAGCCCCAGCATTTT,CASSFQGNQPQHF
many,TRBJ2-7,-,TRBV6-5,TGTGCCAGCAGAGGACAGACCTACGAGCAGTACTTC,CASRGQTYEQYF
many,TRBJ1-4,-,TRBV19,TGTGCCAGTAGCACCCCGGTAGCTCGAGAAAAACTGTTTTTT,CASSTPVAREKLFF
many,TRBJ2-7,TRBD1,TRBV27,TGTGCCCGGGACAGAGCCTACGAGCAGTACTTC,CARDRAYEQYF
many,TRBJ2-7,-,TRBV27,TGTGCCAGCAGTTATGGGGGCCCTAACGAGCAGTACTTC,CASSYGGPNEQYF
many,TRBJ1-2,-,TRBV19,TGTGCCAGTAGTATTGGGGGCCGATATGGCTACACCTTC,CASSIGGRYGYTF
many,TRBJ1-1,-,TRBV6-5,TGTGCCAGCAGTTACTCGAGGCAGGGTAGGGCTTTCTTT,CASSYSRQGRAFF
few,TRBJ2-7,-,TRBV4-3,TGCGCCAGCAGCCAAAGCTCGGGAAGCTACGAGCAGTACTTC,CASSQSSGSYEQYF
many,TRBJ2-7,-,TRBV27,TGTGCCAGCAGTTTATATCCCAGGGTGGGCAACTACGAGCAGTACTTC,CASSLYPRVGNYEQYF
many,TRBJ1-1,-,TRBV6-5,TGTGCCAGCAGAGAACGGGGGGGACTGAACACTGAAGCTTTCTTT,CASRERGGLNTEAFF
many,TRBJ2-2,-,TRBV21-1,TGTGCCAGCAGCAGCGGGAAGCTACCTAAGTTTTGTGTCGGGGAGCTGTTTTTT,CASSSGKLPKFCVGELFF
many,TRBJ2-3,-,TRBV10-3,TGTGCCATCAGTGCCCTGACATTGGGTTTTACAGATACGCAGTATTTT,CAISALTLGFTDTQYF
few,TRBJ2-1,-,TRBV29-1,TGCAGCGTTACAGCGGAATCCTACAATGAGCAGTTCTTC,CSVTAESYNEQFF
-,TRBJ2-7,TRBD2,TRBV9,TGTGCCAGCAGTACTAGCGGGCTCAACCACGAGCAGTACTTC,CASSTSGLNHEQYF
-,TRBJ2-1,TRBD2,TRBV11-3,TGTGCCAGCAGCGCCCGGGGGGGGCACGGTAATGAGCAGTTCTTC,CASSARGGHGNEQFF
many,TRBJ1-2,-,TRBV5-6,TGTGCCAGCAGCGAAGACAGCCTCTATGGCTACACCTTC,CASSEDSLYGYTF
many,TRBJ2-7,TRBD1,TRBV6-1,TGTGCCAGCATTAACAGGGGAAATGTCTACGAGCAGTACTTC,CASINRGNVYEQYF
many,TRBJ1-3,TRBD1,TRBV10-2,TGCGCCAGCAGTCGGACAGGGGTAAACACCATATATTTT,CASSRTGVNTIYF
many,TRBJ2-3,-,TRBV7-2,TGTGCCAGCAGCCATCGGAGGGGAACAGATACGCAGTATTTT,CASSHRRGTDTQYF
many,TRBJ2-7,TRBD2,TRBV9,TGTGCCAGCAGCGTGGGGAGGGAACGGACCTACGAGCAGTACTTC,CASSVGRERTYEQYF
many,TRBJ1-5,-,TRBV7-8,TGTGCCAGCAGCGTGATTGGGAGGCAGAATCAGCCCCAGCATTTT,CASSVIGRQNQPQHF
many,TRBJ2-7,-,TRBV13,TGTGCCAGCAGCGTTTACTACGAGCAGTACTTC,CASSVYYEQYF
many,TRBJ2-4,TRBD1,TRBV6-6,TGTGCCAGCACCGGGGACAGAAAAAACATTCAGTACTTC,CASTGDRKNIQYF
many,TRBJ1-1,-,TRBV6-5,TGTGCCAGCAGCCCTACAGAGAACACTGAAGCTTTCTTT,CASSPTENTEAFF
many,TRBJ1-2,-,TRBV18,TGTGCCAGCTCCCAATCGGGGAGAGCTAACTATGGCTACACCTTC,CASSQSGRANYGYTF